One sample yielded the 12 T cell receptor beta chains listed below, sequenced in a study of beta chain features in type 1 diabetes. Investigators reverse transcribed all isolated RNA, so they sequenced expressed TCRB transcripts. The method was immunoSEQ multiplex PCR; TCRdb's version includes in-frame clones alone and lacks a portion of them. The data contain under 950,000 clones, 17% of them singletons. The sequencing input was naive CD4+ T cells from blood. The origin of the receptors is a woman in her late teens or twenties in good health.

In this sample, this clone turned up a few times. J is TRBJ1-5 and V is TRBV4-1; the match to TRBD1 covers 8 bases. V lost 0 bases, J lost 4 bases, and 2 bases stayed unmatched. The CDR3 is made up of 15 amino acids. Germline-derived CDR1 and CDR2 are MGHRA and YSYEKL. The CDR3 reads CASSQEDRGNQPQHF. CDR3 bases: TGCGCCAGCAGCCAAGAAGACAGGGGAAATCAGCCCCAGCATTTT.

The chain combines TRBV7-2 with TRBJ2-7; tentatively, D is TRBD2 (6 bases). The CDR3 is 16 amino acids. Per the germline V gene, CDR1 is SGHTA and CDR2 is FQGNSA. Trimming took 4 bases from V and 0 from J, leaving 16 bases between them. The CDR3 protein is CASSSSLAISSYEQYF. CDR3 coding DNA: TGTGCCAGCAGCTCATCGCTAGCGATTAGCTCCTACGAGCAGTACTTC.

This clone was counted between two and nine times. The chain recombines TRBV6-5 with TRBJ2-7, with D possibly called TRBD1 or TRBD2 (6 bases each). Per the germline V gene, CDR1 is MNHEY and CDR2 is SVGAGI. This CDR3 spans 15 amino acids. V was trimmed by 4 bases and J by 3 bases, leaving 16 bases between them. CDR3 residues: CASSWGDQGIYEQYF. The CDR3 nucleotides are TGTGCCAGCAGTTGGGGGGACCAGGGGATCTACGAGCAGTACTTC.

As to this clone: Relative to the germline gene, one junction end is altered; a read error may explain this. This sample includes further DNA sequences coding for the same CDR3. The chain has TRBV7-2 and TRBJ2-5, with D perhaps TRBD2 (6 bases). From germline, CDR1 is SGHTA and CDR2 FQGNSA. The CDR3 contains 14 residues. The CDR3 here is CASSLGGTQETQYF. For the CDR3, the DNA is TGTGCCAGCAGTTTAGGCGGGACCCAAGAGACCCAGTACTTC.

The chain carries TRBV15 and TRBJ2-5; 11 nucleotides align to TRBD2. Germline V lookup: CDR1 LNHNV, CDR2 YYDKDF (reference sequence). The CDR3 runs 16 residues. The V segment lost 6 bases and the J segment 5 bases; nucleotides outside the gene matches: 11. The CDR3 bases are TGTGCCACCAGAACGGGGGCTAGCGGGAGGTTTGAGACCCAGTACTTC. This sequence encodes CATRTGASGRFETQYF.

This clone appeared a few times. The genes are TRBV6-5 and TRBJ1-5; D unclear. CDR1 and CDR2 from the germline V gene are MNHEY and SVGAGI. The V gene lost 8 bases and the J gene lost 4 bases, with 6 bases spanning the gap. The CDR3 extends over 11 amino acids. The CDR3 DNA sequence: TGTGCCAGCTTTAGGAATCAGCCCCAGCATTTT. Its translation is CASFRNQPQHF.

In this sample, this clone turned up a few times. The chain recombines TRBV10-3 with TRBJ1-1; D not resolved. The CDR3 is 12 residues long. Trimming removed 10 bases from V and 4 bases from J, with 13 bases in between. CDR1 and CDR2 (germline): ENHRY, SYGVKD. The CDR3 DNA follows: TGTGCCACTGGGCAGCCGGGCACTGAAGCTTTCTTT. This sequence encodes CATGQPGTEAFF.

The rearrangement uses TRBV10-3 and TRBJ2-3; 7 bases are a match to TRBD1. The CDR3 has 16 amino acids. Germline trimming cut 4 bases from V and 9 bases from J; bases unmatched to any gene: 16. CDR1 is ENHRY, CDR2 SYGVKD, per germline. The CDR3 nucleotides read TGTGCCATCAGTGCGAGGACAGGAGCTAGGGTCGGGACGCAGTATTTT. It encodes CAISARTGARVGTQYF.

The V and J genes are TRBV27 and TRBJ2-1; no clear D gene. CDR1 is MNHEY and CDR2 is SMNVEV in the germline V gene (reference sequence). The CDR3 is 16 residues long. Trimming left V 2 bases short and J 0 bases short, with 11 bases between. CDR3 loop: CASSLRMVSSYNEQFF. CDR3 nucleotides: TGTGCCAGCAGTTTACGTATGGTGAGCTCCTACAATGAGCAGTTCTTC.

This clone occurred a few times. CDR3 nucleotide sequence: TGTGCCAGCAGCCAATCCTCAGATACGCAGTATTTT. Protein sequence: CASSQSSDTQYF. This chain joins TRBV16 and TRBJ2-3; D is undetermined. Germline V gene sequence: CDR1 KGHSY, CDR2 FQNENV. This CDR3 spans 12 amino acids. With 0 bases removed from V and 4 bases from J, the gap between germline ends came to 2 bases.

This clone was picked up one time. This chain uses TRBV7-9 with TRBJ2-7; D is undetermined. Per germline, CDR1 SEHNR and CDR2 FQNEAQ (reference sequence). This CDR3 comprises 14 residues. Deletions cut 0 bases from V and 2 bases from J, with 8 bases between. Here the CDR3 reads CASSLAFRAYEQYF. Here the CDR3 DNA reads TGTGCCAGCAGCTTAGCATTCAGAGCCTACGAGCAGTACTTC.

The chain carries TRBV2 and TRBJ1-1; tentative D call: TRBD1 (5 bases). CDR3 size: 14 residues. Trimming took off 2 bases at V and 2 bases at J, with 9 bases between the two ends. CDR1 is SNHLY, CDR2 FYNNEI, per germline. CDR3 in amino acids: CASSEMDTNTEAFF. CDR3 in DNA: TGTGCCAGCAGTGAAATGGACACCAACACTGAAGCTTTCTTT.